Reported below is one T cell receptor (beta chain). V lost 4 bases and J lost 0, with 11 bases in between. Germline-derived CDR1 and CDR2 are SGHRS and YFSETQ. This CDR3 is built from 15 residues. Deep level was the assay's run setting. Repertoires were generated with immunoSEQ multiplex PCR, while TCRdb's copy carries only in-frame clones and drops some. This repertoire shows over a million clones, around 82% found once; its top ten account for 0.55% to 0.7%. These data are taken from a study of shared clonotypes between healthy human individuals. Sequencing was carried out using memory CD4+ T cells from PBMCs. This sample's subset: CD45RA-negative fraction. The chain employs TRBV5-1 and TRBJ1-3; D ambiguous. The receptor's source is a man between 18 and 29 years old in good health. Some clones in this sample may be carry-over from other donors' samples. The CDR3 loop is CASSPEPSSGNTIYF. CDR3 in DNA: TGCGCCAGCAGCCCGGAGCCCAGCTCTGGAAACACCATATATTTT. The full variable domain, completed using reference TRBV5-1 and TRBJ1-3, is KAGVTQTPRYLIKTRGQQVTLSCSPISGHRSVSWYQQTPGQGLQFLFEYFSETQRNKGNFPGRFSGRQFSNSRSEMNVSTLELGDSALYLCASSPEPSSGNTIYFGEGSWLTVV.